The 26 T cell receptor beta chains presented below share a single source sample, sequenced in a study of beta chain features in type 1 diabetes. These receptors have no known antigen. Since all of the isolated RNA was reverse transcribed, expressed TCRB transcripts were what got sequenced. The protocol was immunoSEQ multiplex PCR, while the TCRdb copy is restricted to in-frame clones and leaves out a portion. The profile shows about 170,000 clones, 7.8% of them singletons. Study-level findings and limits: Moderate but significant shortening of TCRB CDR3s was recorded in all four CD4+ subsets from Type 1 diabetes patients.

Sequenced sample: central memory CD4+ T cells from blood. The source is a middle-aged woman with type 1 diabetes.

This sequence joins TRBV28 and TRBJ1-2; a possible D gene is TRBD1 (6 bases). CDR1 is MDHEN, CDR2 SYDVKM, per germline. V was shortened by 2 bases and J by 1 base, with 8 bases between the two germline ends. This CDR3 comprises 14 residues. The CDR3 sequence: CASSLRTVNYGYTF. Here the CDR3 DNA reads TGTGCCAGCAGTTTAAGGACAGTTAACTATGGCTACACCTTC.

This clone was counted between two and nine times. The chain recombines TRBV9 with TRBJ1-2; the D is unclear. The germline CDR1 and CDR2 sequences are SGDLS and YYNGEE. With 3 bases removed from V and 5 bases from J, the gap between germline ends came to 14 bases. CDR3 length: 14 amino acids. This chain's CDR3 is CASSAGYLGYGYTF. CDR3 DNA sequence: TGTGCCAGCAGCGCGGGGTACCTTGGGTATGGCTACACCTTC.

V is TRBV10-3 and J is TRBJ1-1; TRBD1 aligns across 8 bases. The CDR3 loop spans 12 amino acids. Germline V CDR1 and CDR2: ENHRY, SYGVKD. V was clipped by 10 bases and J by 4 bases; unmatched bases: 5. CDR3 nucleotide sequence: TGTGCCACCACAGGGGGTTTCACTGAAGCTTTCTTT. Translation: CATTGGFTEAFF.

The chain carries TRBV9 and TRBJ2-5; the D gene is possibly TRBD1 (5 bases). The germline V gene encodes CDR1 SGDLS and CDR2 YYNGEE. This CDR3 comprises 14 residues. V was shortened by 4 bases and J by 4 bases, with 14 bases between the two germline ends. CDR3 sequence (DNA): TGTGCCAGCAGCACAACTACTCAGGGAGAGACCCAGTACTTC. Its protein is CASSTTTQGETQYF. Complete variable domain (other parts from reference TRBV9 and TRBJ2-5): DSGVTQTPKHLITATGQRVTLRCSPRSGDLSVYWYQQSLDQGLQFLIQYYNGEERAKGNILERFSAQQFPDLHSELNLSSLELGDSALYFCASSTTTQGETQYFGPGTRLLVL.

A few counts support this clone. V is TRBV7-2 and J is TRBJ2-3, with a possible D match to TRBD2 (5 bases). The CDR3 totals 15 residues. Germline loops: CDR1 SGHTA, CDR2 FQGNSA. V dropped 8 bases and J dropped 2 bases, with 17 bases sitting between them. In DNA, the CDR3 is TGTGCCAGCCGACTTGGACTTTTATTCACAGATACGCAGTATTTT. This gives the protein CASRLGLLFTDTQYF. The full variable domain, completed using reference TRBV7-2 and TRBJ2-3, is GAGVSQSPSNKVTEKGKDVELRCDPISGHTALYWYRQSLGQGLEFLIYFQGNSAPDKSGLPSDRFSAERTGGSVSTLTIQRTQQEDSAVYLCASRLGLLFTDTQYFGPGTRLTVL.

The rearrangement links TRBV7-2 to TRBJ2-3; a possible D gene is TRBD2 (6 bases). V lost 2 bases and J lost 0, with 9 bases in between. The CDR3 is 15 amino acids. CDR1 SGHTA and CDR2 FQGNSA come from the germline V gene. The DNA of the CDR3 is TGTGCCAGCAGCTTATGGCGGGGTAGCACAGATACGCAGTATTTT. Amino acid sequence: CASSLWRGSTDTQYF.

The chain links TRBV7-9 to TRBJ2-7; TRBD1 aligns across 7 bases. CDR3 length: 15 residues. V trimming: 5 bases; J trimming: 3 bases; junction bases outside the gene matches: 10. In germline, CDR1 is SEHNR, CDR2 FQNEAQ (reference sequence). CDR3 loop: CASSPYTGQSYEQYF. As DNA, the CDR3 is TGTGCCAGCAGCCCCTACACGGGACAGAGCTACGAGCAGTACTTC.

The chain employs TRBV7-3 and TRBJ1-6; D unresolved. CDR3 length equals 15 residues. V lost 3 bases and J 9 bases, leaving 15 bases between the germline ends. Germline-derived CDR1 and CDR2 are SGHTA and FQGTGA. The CDR3, as DNA: TGTGCCAGCAGCTTGACCGGGAACATTGCTTCACCCCTCCACTTT. Translation gives CASSLTGNIASPLHF.

This clone was counted between two and nine times. V is TRBV28 and J is TRBJ1-2; a possible D gene is TRBD1 (5 bases). Germline CDR1 MDHEN, CDR2 SYDVKM. The CDR3 has 16 residues. The V end was cut by 5 bases, the J end by 4 bases, with 20 bases between. CDR3 loop: CASSPPGAGYLYGYTF. Here the CDR3 DNA reads TGTGCCAGCAGTCCCCCTGGGGCAGGGTACCTCTATGGCTACACCTTC.

The chain employs TRBV4-2 and TRBJ1-2, with D hard to call. Trimming took 0 bases from V and 7 from J, leaving 15 bases between them. Germline CDR1 is LGHNA and CDR2 is YNFKEQ. CDR3 length: 15 residues. This CDR3 is CASSQEGTPSGGYTF. The CDR3 DNA reads TGTGCCAGCAGCCAAGAAGGAACACCTTCGGGTGGCTACACCTTC.

This clone was seen more than once but under ten times. The V call is TRBV18, the J call TRBJ2-7; 13 bases are shared with TRBD2. The CDR3 length is 16 residues. J gave up 4 bases and V 4 bases, and 7 bases lay outside the gene matches. Germline CDR1 and CDR2: KGHSH and LQKENI. CDR3 amino acids: CASSLRTSGSLYEQYF. For the CDR3, the DNA is TGTGCCAGCTCACTGAGGACTAGCGGGAGTCTATACGAGCAGTACTTC.

There are a few counts of this clone. CDR3 DNA sequence: TGTGCCAGCAGCCGTCACAGGGGCGACGCCTACGAGCAGTACTTC. Encoded protein: CASSRHRGDAYEQYF. The gene calls are TRBV27 and TRBJ2-7; 7 bases map to TRBD1. Trimming cost V 6 bases and J 2 bases; bases outside gene matches: 10. This CDR3 has 15 amino acids. Germline lookup yields CDR1 MNHEY and CDR2 SMNVEV (reference sequence).

This chain uses TRBV18 with TRBJ1-5; D unresolved. This CDR3 contains 15 residues. Germline CDR1 KGHSH, CDR2 LQKENI. The V end was cut by 3 bases, the J end by 3 bases, with 12 bases between. The CDR3 region has the DNA TGTGCCAGCTCACCCGGCAGGATCCCCAATCAGCCCCAGCATTTT. This codes for CASSPGRIPNQPQHF.

J is TRBJ2-7 and V is TRBV19; 12 bases match TRBD1. This CDR3 comprises 14 residues. Trimming removed 7 bases from V and 7 bases from J; junction bases left unmatched: 8. CDR1 LNHDA and CDR2 SQIVND come from the germline V gene (reference sequence). In nucleotides, the CDR3 is TGTGCCAGTAACCCGGGACAGGGGGCGCGGGAGCAGTACTTC. It is translated as CASNPGQGAREQYF.

The chain joins TRBV15 to TRBJ2-7, with 10 bases matching TRBD1. This CDR3 is built from 15 residues. The germline V gene has CDR1 LNHNV and CDR2 YYDKDF (reference sequence). The ends lost 5 bases at V and 5 bases at J; junction bases unmatched: 9. Here the CDR3 DNA reads TGTGCCACCAGCGCCGGACAGGGGGGACTCCACGAGCAGTACTTC. Residues: CATSAGQGGLHEQYF.

This clone has just a few counts. The chain has TRBV2 and TRBJ2-3, with 7 bases identical to TRBD2. V was pared by 8 bases and J by 4 bases, with 12 bases of the junction left unmatched. The CDR3 totals 15 residues. Germline V gives CDR1 SNHLY, CDR2 FYNNEI. Here the CDR3 reads CASGMSGRSADTQYF. CDR3 nucleotide sequence: TGTGCCAGCGGTATGTCCGGGAGGTCCGCAGATACGCAGTATTTT.

This clone was seen a handful of times. V usage is TRBV6-6 and J usage is TRBJ1-1, with a possible D match to TRBD1 (6 bases). Germline V gives CDR1 MNHNY, CDR2 SVGAGI (reference sequence). This CDR3 is 13 amino acids long. Trimming cost V 5 bases and J 3 bases, with 10 bases left between them. This CDR3 reads CASSIQGDTEAFF. The CDR3 DNA is TGTGCCAGCAGTATACAGGGTGACACTGAAGCTTTCTTT.

This clone was detected only a few times. This chain joins TRBV7-6 and TRBJ1-1, with D possibly being TRBD1 (6 bases). Between the trimmed V and J ends, which lost 2 bases and 3 bases, there was a span of 16 bases. This CDR3 contains 16 residues. Germline values: CDR1 SGHVS, CDR2 FNYEAQ. CDR3 nucleotides: TGTGCCAGCAGCTTACGGGGGGCGCCGGGGGACACTGAAGCTTTCTTT. Its translation is CASSLRGAPGDTEAFF.

The rearrangement uses TRBV30 and TRBJ1-2; D possibly corresponds to TRBD1 (6 bases). CDR3 length equals 13 residues. Germline loops: CDR1 GTSNPN, CDR2 SVGIG (reference sequence). The V and J ends lost 3 bases and 8 bases respectively, with 16 bases between them. For the CDR3, the DNA is TGTGCCTGGAGCGGAACAGGGCTCGGGGGCTACACCTTC. Translation: CAWSGTGLGGYTF.

The chain recombines TRBV2 with TRBJ1-5, with D perhaps matching TRBD1 (6 bases). CDR1 SNHLY and CDR2 FYNNEI come from the germline V gene. With 6 bases removed from V and 3 bases from J, the gap between germline ends came to 9 bases. This CDR3 region has 13 residues. CDR3 nucleotide sequence: TGTGCCAGCAGCTGGGACAACAATCAGCCCCAGCATTTT. It yields the protein CASSWDNNQPQHF.

In this sample, this clone turned up a few times. In DNA form, the CDR3 reads TGTGCCAGTAGACACCGGGCACAGGGGACGACCGGGGAGCTGTTTTTT. It yields the protein CASRHRAQGTTGELFF. The V gene is TRBV19, the J gene TRBJ2-2; 7 bases are shared with TRBD1. The CDR3 is made up of 16 amino acids. V shed 6 bases and J 5 bases; nucleotides not matched to a gene: 12. The germline CDR1 and CDR2 sequences are LNHDA and SQIVND (reference sequence).

The rearrangement uses TRBV28 and TRBJ2-1, with TRBD2 matching 9 bases. V lost 5 bases to trimming and J lost 7 bases; unmatched junction nucleotides: 9. Germline-derived CDR1 and CDR2 are MDHEN and SYDVKM. This CDR3 has 15 residues. This CDR3 is CASSAPGTSKNEQFF. CDR3 in DNA: TGTGCCAGCAGTGCCCCCGGGACTAGCAAGAATGAGCAGTTCTTC.

The table lists this clone with a few counts. This chain uses TRBV5-1 with TRBJ2-3, with D unclear. CDR1 is SGHRS, CDR2 YFSETQ, per germline. V was trimmed by 0 bases and J by 0 bases, leaving 8 bases between them. The CDR3 is 15 residues long. Written as DNA, the CDR3 is TGCGCCAGCAGCTTGGCCTCGCAGAGCACAGATACGCAGTATTTT. This sequence encodes CASSLASQSTDTQYF.

The chain couples TRBV11-2 to TRBJ1-5; 9 nucleotides align to TRBD1. Looked up from germline, CDR1 is SGHAT and CDR2 is FQNNGV. With 4 bases clipped from V and 3 bases from J, the junction kept 4 bases outside the gene matches. The CDR3 contains 15 residues. The CDR3 is CASSWGQGDNQPQHF. In DNA form, the CDR3 reads TGTGCCAGCAGCTGGGGACAGGGAGACAATCAGCCCCAGCATTTT.

This clone was observed a handful of times. The genes are TRBV27 and TRBJ2-5; possibly TRBD2 for D (7 bases). CDR1 and CDR2 (germline): MNHEY, SMNVEV (reference sequence). V lost 5 bases, J lost 6 bases, and 19 bases lay in between. CDR3 length: 15 amino acids. This CDR3 reads CASSPLDGGRKTQYF. CDR3 DNA sequence: TGTGCCAGCAGTCCCCTGGACGGGGGGCGAAAGACCCAGTACTTC.

This clone was seen only a few times. The rearrangement links TRBV7-2 to TRBJ1-2; the D gene is possibly TRBD1 (5 bases). Germline lookup yields CDR1 SGHTA and CDR2 FQGNSA. This CDR3 spans 14 amino acids. Trimming pared 4 bases from V and 2 bases from J, leaving 11 bases between. The CDR3 region has the DNA TGTGCCAGCAGCTCAGGGCCACAAAACTATGGCTACACCTTC. This sequence encodes CASSSGPQNYGYTF.